What follows is one T cell receptor (beta chain) and its context. Antigen unknown. The junction shows a germline mismatch at one end, possibly a read error. Clones were read by immunoSEQ multiplex PCR, and TCRdb kept only the in-frame ones, dropping some. In the table there are about 130,000 clones, about 88% of which are singletons. The data are from a study of radiation and T cells in renal cell carcinoma. Turning to the study itself: Nephrectomy followed 15 Gy stereotactic body radiation by 4 weeks.

Germline V gives CDR1 LNHDA, CDR2 SQIVND (reference sequence). This CDR3 is 15 amino acids long. Study outcomes and limitations: In blood, top tumor clones expanded by 2 weeks, shrinking by 4.

Time point meaning: blood 2 weeks post-SBRT. Treatment of the sample: 15 Gy SBRT to primary tumor, nephrectomy 4 weeks later. The sequence derives from a woman aged 65 to 85 with renal cell carcinoma. Specimen: blood, collected from a patient whose treatment included radiotherapy and nephrectomy. The chain links TRBV19 to TRBJ1-5, with 8 bases that match TRBD1. Here the CDR3 reads CASSLDRGSNQPQHF. The CDR3 DNA follows: TGTGCCAGTAGTCTAGACAGGGGTAGCAATCAGCCCCAGCATTTT.